Shown below are 29 T cell receptor beta chains from a single sample sequenced in a study of T cells in women clearing cervical HPV infection. TCRdb's copy holds only in-frame clones and misses some; the assay was immunoSEQ multiplex PCR. Seen in this sample are fewer than 40,000 clones; the ten most common clones hold about 7%. Sequenced input: blood buffy coat. The receptors stem from a woman aged 18-69 years with a cervical HPV16 infection that either progressed to CIN3+ or cleared (not recorded which).

Partial CDR3 DNA: TGTGCCAGCAGCGCGCAGGGGAACACTGAA. Encoded protein: CASSAQGNTE. The whole CDR3 protein is CASSAQGNTEAFF. The J gene is TRBJ1-1, the V gene TRBV11-2; D may be TRBD1 (5 bases). With the read ending 3 residues before the CDR3 end, the germline J gene is used to fill in that end. Germline V gene data show CDR1 as SGHAT and CDR2 as FQNNGV. V lost 5 bases, J lost 1 base, and 8 bases lay in between. CDR3 length: 13 amino acids. The complete variable domain, with remaining parts taken from reference TRBV11-2 and TRBJ1-1, reads EAGVAQSPRYKIIEKRQSVAFWCNPISGHATLYWYQQILGQGPKLLIQFQNNGVVDDSQLPKDRFSAERLKGVDSTLKIQPAKLEDSAVYLCASSAQGNTEAFFGQGTRLTVV.

The covered CDR3 bases are TGTGCCAGTAGTACTACAGGGGGGACTAGCAATCAGCCC. Translation gives CASSTTGGTSNQP. The whole CDR3 sequence reads CASSTTGGTSNQPQHF. V is TRBV19 and J is TRBJ1-5; 8 bases line up with TRBD1. The CDR3 goes on 3 residues after the read ends, and that part is filled in from the germline J gene. J lost 0 bases, V lost 4 bases, and 5 bases had no gene match. Germline V lookup: CDR1 LNHDA, CDR2 SQIVND (reference sequence). The CDR3 has 16 amino acids.

For this clone: The read finishes 3 residues shy of the CDR3 end, and the germline J gene is used to complete it. The rearrangement joins TRBV30 to TRBJ1-2, with D perhaps TRBD1 (6 bases). V lost 7 bases and J 2 bases, leaving 29 bases between the germline ends. Germline V lookup: CDR1 GTSNPN, CDR2 SVGIG (reference sequence). The CDR3 spans 18 residues. Incomplete CDR3 DNA: TGTGCCTTCCTTGCGAGTGGGGGCAGCCGTAATTTAAACTATGGC. Its translation: CAFLASGGSRNLNYG. The full CDR3 is CAFLASGGSRNLNYGYTF.

As concerns this clone: Germline and junction disagree at one end, which may indicate a read error. The observed sequence ends 3 residues before the CDR3 terminus, with the missing tail filled in from the germline J gene. This chain uses TRBV30 with TRBJ1-3; D not certain. Germline CDR1 is GTSNPN and CDR2 is SVGIG (reference sequence). This CDR3 has 11 amino acids. CDR3 DNA (partial): TGTGCCCGCAGTCGGGGAAACACG. It translates to CARSRGNT. The full-length CDR3 reads as CARSRGNTIYF.

Remarks on this clone: The DNA ends 3 residues before the CDR3 does, and the rest of the CDR3 is filled in from the germline J gene. The V gene is TRBV30, the J gene TRBJ2-2, with D perhaps TRBD1 (5 bases). There are 13 residues in the CDR3. Germline CDR1 GTSNPN, CDR2 SVGIG (reference sequence). The CDR3 protein is CAWSVQGGEKLFF. CDR3 DNA, as far as it was read: TGTGCCTGGAGTGTTCAGGGCGGTGAAAAG. The whole variable domain, remainder taken from reference TRBV30 and TRBJ2-2, is SQTIHQWPATLVQPVGSPLSLECTVEGTSNPNLYWYRQAAGRGLQLLFYSVGIGQISSEVPQNLSASRPQDRQFILSSKKLLLSDSGFYLCAWSVQGGEKLFFGEGSRLTVL.

With regard to this clone: The observed sequence ends 3 residues before the CDR3 terminus, with the missing tail filled in from the germline J gene. J is TRBJ2-3 and V is TRBV20-1; 13 nucleotides agree with TRBD2. J was trimmed by 5 bases and V by 4 bases; bases with no gene match: 3. The CDR3 runs 14 residues. Germline CDR1 is DFQATT and CDR2 is SNEGSKA (reference sequence). The CDR3: CSAKLAGGVDTQYF. CDR3 DNA (partial): TGCAGTGCTAAACTAGCGGGAGGGGTAGATACG.

The CDR3 DNA, read in part, is TGTGCCAGCAGTGACCCGAGAGCAGGGTCCAATCAGCCC. It translates to CASSDPRAGSNQP. The entire CDR3 reads CASSDPRAGSNQPQHF. The V gene is TRBV2, the J gene TRBJ1-5, with D tentatively TRBD1 (5 bases). The read stops 3 residues short of the end of the CDR3; the missing end is completed from the germline J gene. V lost 3 bases to trimming and J lost 3 bases, with 15 bases between them. Germline CDR1 is SNHLY and CDR2 is FYNNEI. This CDR3 is 16 amino acids long.

Comments on this clone: The read stops 3 residues short of the end of the CDR3; the missing end is completed from the germline J gene. The chain has TRBV20-1 and TRBJ1-5; maybe TRBD1 (6 bases). Germline CDR1 and CDR2: DFQATT and SNEGSKA (reference sequence). This CDR3 comprises 16 residues. V was cut by 2 bases and J by 4 bases, with 18 bases left in between. The CDR3 region is CSARSSGGHPNQPQHF. The sequenced part of the CDR3 DNA is TGCAGTGCTAGATCGAGTGGGGGACATCCTAATCAGCCC.

Comment on this clone: The read gets to within 3 residues of the CDR3 end, and the germline J gene fills in the rest. V usage is TRBV7-2 and J usage is TRBJ2-5; weak D call: TRBD2 (5 bases). The CDR3 contains 15 residues. Germline V CDR1 and CDR2: SGHTA, FQGNSA. Trimming cost V 5 bases and J 3 bases, with 16 bases left between them. The CDR3 bases that were read are TGTGCCAGCAGCCCAATGAGGGCGCCTAAAGAGACC. Its translation is CASSPMRAPKET. The whole CDR3 is CASSPMRAPKETQYF. The entire variable domain, with the rest obtained from reference TRBV7-2 and TRBJ2-5, is as follows: GAGVSQSPSNKVTEKGKDVELRCDPISGHTALYWYRQSLGQGLEFLIYFQGNSAPDKSGLPSDRFSAERTGGSVSTLTIQRTQQEDSAVYLCASSPMRAPKETQYFGPGTRLLVL.

A word on this clone: The CDR3 end is not reached by the read, which stops 3 residues before it; the germline J gene fills it in. This chain connects TRBV18 to TRBJ2-2; D might be TRBD1 (5 bases). CDR1 is KGHSH and CDR2 is LQKENI in the germline V gene. This CDR3 region has 18 residues. The CDR3 protein is CASSPYIPAGSGANVLFF. The covered CDR3 bases are TGTGCCAGCTCACCCTATATCCCGGCAGGCTCTGGGGCCAACGTG.

As for this clone: The read ends 3 residues early relative to the CDR3; the germline J gene fills the gap. The chain uses TRBV6-1 and TRBJ1-1; 7 bases line up with TRBD1. J gave up 2 bases and V 4 bases, and 7 bases lay outside the gene matches. The CDR3 totals 15 residues. Germline-derived CDR1 and CDR2 are MNHNS and SASEGT. The CDR3 sequence is CASSVEGAQNTEAFF. The sequenced part of the CDR3 DNA is TGTGCCAGCAGTGTAGAGGGGGCTCAAAACACTGAA.

A remark on this clone: Coverage ceases 3 residues before the CDR3 finishes, and the germline J gene fills in the end. The V and J genes are TRBV12-3 or TRBV12-4 and TRBJ2-3, with 7 bases lining up with TRBD1. The CDR3 loop spans 14 amino acids. After removal of 6 bases from V and 5 bases from J, the junction contained 8 bases not matched to a gene. CDR3 DNA (partial): TGTGCCAGCAGGACGACAGGGATCGTAGATACG. It specifies CASRTTGIVDT. From start to end, the CDR3 is CASRTTGIVDTQYF.

Comment on this clone: The sequence runs out 3 residues before the end of the CDR3; the remainder is reconstructed from the germline J gene. V gene TRBV4-1 combines with J gene TRBJ1-2; D is unresolved. In germline, CDR1 is MGHRA, CDR2 YSYEKL. This CDR3 region has 14 residues. Trimming left V 0 bases short and J 7 bases short, with 12 bases between. CDR3 bases read: TGCGCCAGCAGCCAAGAGGTAGGGTTCCGTGGC. Protein: CASSQEVGFRG. The full-length CDR3 reads as CASSQEVGFRGYTF.

Turning to this clone: The CDR3 end is not reached by the read, which stops 3 residues before it; the germline J gene fills it in. Other DNA sequences in the sample encode the same CDR3. The chain has TRBV30 and TRBJ1-3; D ambiguous. The CDR3 totals 15 residues. Germline CDR1 reads GTSNPN; CDR2 reads SVGIG (reference sequence). The V and J ends lost 3 bases and 0 bases respectively, with 12 bases between them. The sequenced CDR3 bases are TGTGCCTGGAGCCTAGCAGTCGTCTCTGGAAACACC. The encoded protein is CAWSLAVVSGNT. From start to end, the CDR3 is CAWSLAVVSGNTIYF.

For this clone: The sequence runs out 3 residues before the end of the CDR3; the remainder is reconstructed from the germline J gene. The rearrangement joins TRBV5-1 to TRBJ2-5; 8 bases are shared with TRBD2. Unmatched junction bases numbered 7, after V lost 3 bases and J lost 0 bases. This CDR3 comprises 16 residues. Germline values: CDR1 SGHRS, CDR2 YFSETQ. Partial CDR3 DNA: TGCGCCAGCAGCTCCGGGACTAGACAGTACCAAGAGACC. Its translation: CASSSGTRQYQET. The whole CDR3 protein is CASSSGTRQYQETQYF.

Incomplete CDR3 DNA: TGTGCCAGCAGCCCGAGCGGGGCGGGGCAAGAGACG. It specifies CASSPSGAGQET. The entire CDR3 protein reads CASSPSGAGQETQYF. The genes are TRBV7-3 and TRBJ2-3, with 7 bases aligning to TRBD2. The read terminates 3 residues ahead of where the CDR3 ends, so the germline J gene completes it. Germline lookup yields CDR1 SGHTA and CDR2 FQGTGA. The CDR3 has 15 residues.

Regarding this clone: The read halts 3 residues ahead of the CDR3 end, with the missing end drawn from the germline J gene. The J gene is TRBJ2-1, the V gene TRBV7-9, with D unresolved. Per the germline V gene, CDR1 is SEHNR and CDR2 is FQNEAQ (reference sequence). The CDR3 loop spans 14 amino acids. The germline V and J ends were trimmed by 5 bases and 6 bases, with 14 bases remaining between them. The CDR3 reads CASSATGGINEQFF. The DNA read from the CDR3 is TGTGCCAGCAGCGCCACTGGCGGAATCAATGAG.

As concerns this clone: Compared with germline, one end of the junction differs, possibly owing to a read error. The read halts 3 residues ahead of the CDR3 end, with the missing end drawn from the germline J gene. This chain uses TRBV7-9 with TRBJ2-7; 9 positions match TRBD1. CDR1 and CDR2 from the germline V gene are SEHNR and FQNEAQ (reference sequence). The CDR3 runs 15 residues. CDR3: CSSSVGTGSSYEQYF. The covered CDR3 bases are TGTTCCAGCAGCGTGGGGACAGGGAGCTCCTACGAG.

This clone is classed as large by frequency. The read stops 3 residues short of the end of the CDR3; the missing end is completed from the germline J gene. The chain carries TRBV4-2 and TRBJ2-3; 7 positions match TRBD2. Germline-derived CDR1 and CDR2 are LGHNA and YNFKEQ. The trim removed 4 bases at V and 6 bases at J, leaving 28 bases unmatched. The CDR3 covers 21 residues. The CDR3 spells CASSPRGRESPTLPHYDTQYF. CDR3 DNA, as far as it was read: TGTGCCAGCAGCCCACGAGGGCGGGAGTCACCAACGCTACCTCACTACGATACG.

Remarks on this clone: The read comes to an end 3 residues before the CDR3 does, leaving the germline J gene to fill in the end. The V and J genes are TRBV7-9 and TRBJ2-1; the D gene is possibly TRBD1 (5 bases). V lost 2 bases and J lost 7, with 15 bases in between. There are 15 residues in the CDR3. CDR1 and CDR2 (germline): SEHNR, FQNEAQ (reference sequence). CDR3: CASSLPGNSVNEQFF. Incomplete CDR3 DNA: TGTGCCAGCAGCTTACCAGGGAATTCAGTTAATGAG.

Worth noting for this clone: Read data end 3 residues before the CDR3 end; the end is taken from the germline J gene. The V call is TRBV7-8, the J call TRBJ2-2; tentative D call: TRBD2 (7 bases). Trimming stripped 11 bases from V and 4 bases from J, with 17 bases between. CDR3 length equals 14 residues. Looked up from germline, CDR1 is SGHVS and CDR2 is FQNEAQ. The CDR3 is CAWGGLASTGELFF. The CDR3 DNA, read in part, is TGTGCCTGGGGGGGGCTAGCGAGCACCGGGGAG.

Regarding this clone: The observed sequence ends 3 residues before the CDR3 terminus, with the missing tail filled in from the germline J gene. The chain couples TRBV5-3 to TRBJ1-5; a weak D match, TRBD1 (5 bases). TRBV5-3 is an open reading frame whose function is uncertain. There are 18 residues in the CDR3. Trimming shortened V by 3 bases and J by 4 bases, and 23 bases separated the two germline ends. The CDR3 loop reads CARSYDSQKAERNQPQHF. The sequenced CDR3 bases are TGTGCCAGAAGCTACGACAGCCAAAAAGCCGAACGGAATCAGCCC.

Notes on this clone: The CDR3 end is not reached by the read, which stops 3 residues before it; the germline J gene fills it in. V is TRBV20-1 and J is TRBJ2-5; 7 nucleotides match TRBD2. The germline V gene has CDR1 DFQATT and CDR2 SNEGSKA (reference sequence). Trimming at V came to 1 base and at J to 2 bases, leaving 10 bases not matched to a gene. The CDR3 extends over 16 amino acids. The sequenced part of the CDR3 DNA is TGCAGTGCTAGAGCTTCGGCGCTAGCGGTTCAAGAGACC. Its protein is CSARASALAVQET. The entire CDR3 protein is CSARASALAVQETQYF.

Worth noting for this clone: The read finishes 3 residues shy of the CDR3 end, and the germline J gene is used to complete it. The V and J genes are TRBV5-1 and TRBJ2-7; D is perhaps TRBD1 (6 bases). Trimming removed 0 bases at V and 3 bases at J, with 7 bases between. CDR3 length: 13 residues. The germline CDR1 and CDR2 sequences are SGHRS and YFSETQ. The sequenced CDR3 bases are TGCGCCAGCAGCTTGGACAGGGACTACGAG. It is translated as CASSLDRDYE. The CDR3 as a whole reads CASSLDRDYEQYF.

About this clone itself: The DNA ends 3 residues before the CDR3 does, and the rest of the CDR3 is filled in from the germline J gene. The chain combines TRBV20-1 with TRBJ2-6; a possible D gene is TRBD1 (6 bases). The CDR3 length is 17 residues. V gave up 3 bases and J gave up 1 base, with 16 bases separating them. Germline lookup yields CDR1 DFQATT and CDR2 SNEGSKA (reference sequence). This CDR3 is CSASSETGLSGANVLTF. CDR3 bases read: TGCAGTGCTAGCTCGGAGACAGGCCTATCTGGGGCCAACGTC.

Worth noting for this clone: The read ends 3 residues shy of where the CDR3 ends; the end is completed using the germline J gene. This sequence joins TRBV19 and TRBJ1-1, with D possibly TRBD1 on 6 matching bases. Trimming took 6 bases from V and 1 from J, leaving 15 bases between them. CDR3 length: 15 amino acids. Germline V gene sequence: CDR1 LNHDA, CDR2 SQIVND (reference sequence). The CDR3 reads CASRQPGHPNTEAFF. CDR3 DNA (partial): TGTGCCAGTAGGCAACCGGGACACCCGAACACTGAA.

As regards this clone: Read sequence stops 3 residues before the CDR3 end, and the germline J gene provides the missing end. The chain recombines TRBV30 with TRBJ2-1; D unclear. The CDR3 contains 11 residues. Between the trimmed V and J ends, which lost 3 bases and 8 bases, there was a span of 8 bases. CDR1 is GTSNPN and CDR2 is SVGIG in the germline V gene (reference sequence). CDR3: CAWREVYEQFF. The CDR3 DNA, read in part, is TGTGCCTGGAGAGAGGTTTATGAG. The full variable domain, with the rest looked up from reference TRBV30 and TRBJ2-1, is SQTIHQWPATLVQPVGSPLSLECTVEGTSNPNLYWYRQAAGRGLQLLFYSVGIGQISSEVPQNLSASRPQDRQFILSSKKLLLSDSGFYLCAWREVYEQFFGPGTRLTVL.

In the case of this clone: The CDR3 goes on 3 residues after the read ends, and that part is filled in from the germline J gene. This chain connects TRBV6-1 to TRBJ1-1; D not resolved. The CDR3 totals 12 residues. Germline CDR1 and CDR2: MNHNS and SASEGT. Between the trimmed V and J ends, which lost 3 bases and 6 bases, there was a span of 8 bases. Incomplete CDR3 DNA: TGTGCCAGCAGTGAGATAACAGCTGAA. Encoded protein: CASSEITAE. The CDR3, in full, reads CASSEITAEAFF.

In the case of this clone: The read gets to within 3 residues of the CDR3 end, and the germline J gene fills in the rest. The chain has TRBV2 and TRBJ2-7, with TRBD1 matching over 8 bases. This CDR3 is built from 14 residues. CDR1 SNHLY and CDR2 FYNNEI come from the germline V gene. With 5 bases clipped from V and 3 bases from J, the junction kept 6 bases outside the gene matches. This CDR3 reads CASSNQGAYYEQYF. The covered CDR3 bases are TGTGCCAGCAGTAATCAGGGGGCCTACTACGAG.